A single sample gave rise to the 14 T cell receptor beta chains below, sequenced in a study of blood T cell repertoires in COVID-19 (dated by TCRdb to 2020 to 2021). The library was prepared using the immunoSEQ multiplex PCR assay. The clones in this table, taken by TCRdb from immuneACCESS, are in-frame only. Not every clone is retained; where verified, under half of the shortfall comes from an unresolved V gene, and the cause of the rest is unknown. This sample comprises about 110,000 clones, about 80% of them detected only once. The ten most abundant clones make up approximately 4.1% of the sample. Sequencing was performed on peripheral blood. These receptors originate from a woman in her 70s with acute or convalescent COVID-19.

This chain uses TRBV5-1 with TRBJ1-4; D remains ambiguous. This CDR3 spans 13 amino acids. Trimming removed 4 bases from V and 3 bases from J, with 7 bases in between. CDR1 and CDR2 from the germline V gene are SGHRS and YFSETQ. This CDR3 is CASSPLPNEKLFF. CDR3 DNA: TGCGCCAGCAGCCCCCTCCCTAATGAAAAACTGTTTTTT.

V is TRBV4-1 and J is TRBJ2-5, with 8 bases that match TRBD2. From germline, CDR1 is MGHRA and CDR2 YSYEKL. V shed 0 bases, J shed 2 bases, and the junction held 14 bases outside the gene matches. The CDR3 covers 19 residues. In DNA form, the CDR3 reads TGCGCCAGCAGCCAAGATTCAACTGCGGGACTAGGAATTCAAGAGACCCAGTACTTC. Protein: CASSQDSTAGLGIQETQYF.

J is TRBJ1-5 and V is TRBV7-9; D call uncertain. This CDR3 has 13 residues. Looked up from germline, CDR1 is SEHNR and CDR2 is FQNEAQ (reference sequence). V was pared by 2 bases and J by 5 bases, with 7 bases between. The CDR3 DNA sequence: TGTGCCAGCAGCTTAATAGGAGATCAGCCCCAGCATTTT. Residues: CASSLIGDQPQHF.

The chain carries TRBV4-1 and TRBJ1-2; D might be TRBD1 (5 bases). Germline values: CDR1 MGHRA, CDR2 YSYEKL. V lost 1 base to trimming and J lost 9 bases, with 18 bases between them. The CDR3 contains 15 residues. Written as DNA, the CDR3 is TGCGCCAGCAGCCAAGCTGTGGGGGGGTGGGAGAGCTACACCTTC. Residues: CASSQAVGGWESYTF.

Here the CDR3 DNA reads TGTGCCAGCTCACCAAGGACAGGGGACGGCTACACCTTC. Its protein is CASSPRTGDGYTF. This rearrangement joins TRBV18 to TRBJ1-2; TRBD1 matches at 9 bases. The CDR3 totals 13 residues. Losses at the gene ends were 2 bases for V and 8 bases for J; bases not matched to a gene: 3. The germline V gene has CDR1 KGHSH and CDR2 LQKENI.

CDR3 coding DNA: TGTGCCAGCAGCACTGAAAGGGAGAGACTGTTTTTT. Amino acids: CASSTERERLFF. V usage is TRBV3-1 (or the pseudogene TRBV3-2) and J usage is TRBJ1-4; D is undetermined. CDR1 and CDR2 from the germline V gene are LGHDT and YNNKEL (reference sequence). CDR3 length: 12 residues. The germline V and J ends were trimmed by 5 bases and 13 bases, with 14 bases remaining between them.

This chain joins TRBV15 and TRBJ2-1, with unresolved D. V dropped 8 bases and J dropped 10 bases, with 6 bases sitting between them. The CDR3 totals 9 residues. CDR1 is LNHNV and CDR2 is YYDKDF in the germline V gene (reference sequence). Written as DNA, the CDR3 is TGTGCCACCCCTCAGGAGCAGTTCTTC. As protein: CATPQEQFF. The whole variable domain, filled in from reference TRBV15 and TRBJ2-1, reads DAMVIQNPRYQVTQFGKPVTLSCSQTLNHNVMYWYQQKSSQAPKLLFHYYDKDFNNEADTPDNFQSRRPNTSFCFLDIRSPGLGDTAMYLCATPQEQFFGPGTRLTVL.

V usage is TRBV6-2 or TRBV6-3 and J usage is TRBJ1-1, with a tentative D call TRBD1 (5 bases). Trimming cost V 0 bases and J 5 bases, with 13 bases left between them. CDR1 MNHEY and CDR2 SVGEGT come from the germline V gene. There are 15 residues in the CDR3. CDR3 sequence reads: CASSYSGGWMTEAFF. DNA for the CDR3: TGTGCCAGCAGTTACTCGGGGGGGTGGATGACTGAAGCTTTCTTT.

A few counts support this clone. V is TRBV5-1 and J is TRBJ2-2; 7 bases agree with TRBD2. This CDR3 comprises 17 residues. The junction had 13 bases not matched to a gene; V was cut back by 4 bases and J by 4 bases. The germline gives CDR1 SGHRS, CDR2 YFSETQ. The CDR3 loop reads CASSGGGLGGSTGELFF. The CDR3 DNA sequence: TGCGCCAGCAGCGGAGGCGGCCTGGGGGGGAGCACCGGGGAGCTGTTTTTT.

The chain employs TRBV6-2 or TRBV6-3 and TRBJ1-1; D ambiguous. V lost 6 bases to trimming and J lost 8 bases, with 13 bases between them. The germline gives CDR1 MNHEY, CDR2 SVGEGT. CDR3 size: 12 residues. The chain's CDR3 is CASSSNTREAFF. Written as DNA, the CDR3 is TGTGCCAGCAGCTCAAATACTCGCGAAGCTTTCTTT.

The chain joins TRBV5-1 to TRBJ1-6; D ambiguous. The CDR3 spans 16 residues. Trimming pared 0 bases from V and 7 bases from J, leaving 14 bases between. Germline CDR1 SGHRS, CDR2 YFSETQ. CDR3 nucleotide sequence: TGCGCCAGCAGCTTGGCCGAGAGAGGGTTAAATTCACCCCTCCACTTT. Translation gives CASSLAERGLNSPLHF. The whole variable domain, remainder taken from reference TRBV5-1 and TRBJ1-6, is KAGVTQTPRYLIKTRGQQVTLSCSPISGHRSVSWYQQTPGQGLQFLFEYFSETQRNKGNFPGRFSGRQFSNSRSEMNVSTLELGDSALYLCASSLAERGLNSPLHFGNGTRLTVT.

V is TRBV7-6 and J is TRBJ2-1, with TRBD2 matching 7 bases. Germline CDR1 reads SGHVS; CDR2 reads FNYEAQ. V shed 6 bases and J 3 bases; nucleotides not matched to a gene: 17. The length of the CDR3 is 18 residues. CDR3 protein: CASRARLAVTGHYNEQFF. CDR3 bases: TGTGCCAGCAGGGCCCGGCTAGCGGTCACGGGGCACTACAATGAGCAGTTCTTC.

The CDR3 DNA reads as TGTGCCAGCAGGGCTACAGGGCGTGGGGCCAATCAGCCCCAGCATTTT. Residues: CASRATGRGANQPQHF. The chain joins TRBV27 to TRBJ1-5; perhaps TRBD1 as D (6 bases). The germline V gene has CDR1 MNHEY and CDR2 SMNVEV (reference sequence). The germline V and J ends were trimmed by 6 bases and 3 bases, with 18 bases remaining between them. CDR3 length equals 16 residues.

This sequence joins TRBV10-2 and TRBJ2-1, with D uncertain. Germline CDR1 and CDR2: WSHSY and SAAADI. Trimming removed 2 bases from V and 9 bases from J, with 11 bases in between. There are 13 residues in the CDR3. The chain's CDR3 is CASSEANSPEQFF. CDR3 sequence (DNA): TGCGCCAGCAGTGAGGCCAACAGCCCTGAGCAGTTCTTC.